This record looks at one TCR beta chain sequence and its context. Method: immunoSEQ multiplex PCR; TCRdb's copy keeps in-frame clones and lacks some. The sample has over 120,000 clones, approximately 80% seen once; the top ten hold around 7.6%. These data originate in a study of cytotoxic CD8 clonotypes in ibrutinib-treated CLL. Trimming took 5 bases from V and 2 from J, leaving 6 bases between them. The CDR3 covers 12 residues. Germline CDR1 is SGHAT and CDR2 is FQNNGV. The sequenced sample was PBMCs, obtained after 36 months of ibrutinib treatment. The source is a human donor with chronic lymphocytic leukemia. The chain combines TRBV11-2 with TRBJ2-5, with unresolved D. CDR3 sequence: CASSRQQETQYF. For the CDR3, the DNA is TGTGCCAGCAGCCGACAACAAGAGACCCAGTACTTC.